This TCR beta chain originates from a study of response to subunit inactivated influenza vaccine. Via MiXCR, TCRdb re-called the RT-PCR reads, giving one row per CDR3 protein. This sample has 650,000 to 800,000 distinct CDR3 sequences, with roughly 13% found just once. Concerning this clonotype itself: Its target is not known.

Broader study findings: Each seasonal flu vaccination may recruit only limited new T cells, authors suggested.

This material consisted of PBMCs from blood, taken 14 to 15 days before vaccination. This TCR came from a man aged 50 or older who received an inactivated influenza vaccine.

CDR3 loop: CASSQGRGTGNYGYTF. CDR3 sequence (DNA): TGCGCCAGCAGCCAAGGGAGGGGGACAGGGAACTATGGCTACACCTTC. The chain carries TRBV4-3 and TRBJ1-2; TRBD1 matches 9 bases. Trimming at V came to 1 base and at J to 2 bases, leaving 5 bases not matched to a gene. The CDR3 is made up of 16 amino acids. CDR1 is LGHNA, CDR2 YSLEER, per germline.